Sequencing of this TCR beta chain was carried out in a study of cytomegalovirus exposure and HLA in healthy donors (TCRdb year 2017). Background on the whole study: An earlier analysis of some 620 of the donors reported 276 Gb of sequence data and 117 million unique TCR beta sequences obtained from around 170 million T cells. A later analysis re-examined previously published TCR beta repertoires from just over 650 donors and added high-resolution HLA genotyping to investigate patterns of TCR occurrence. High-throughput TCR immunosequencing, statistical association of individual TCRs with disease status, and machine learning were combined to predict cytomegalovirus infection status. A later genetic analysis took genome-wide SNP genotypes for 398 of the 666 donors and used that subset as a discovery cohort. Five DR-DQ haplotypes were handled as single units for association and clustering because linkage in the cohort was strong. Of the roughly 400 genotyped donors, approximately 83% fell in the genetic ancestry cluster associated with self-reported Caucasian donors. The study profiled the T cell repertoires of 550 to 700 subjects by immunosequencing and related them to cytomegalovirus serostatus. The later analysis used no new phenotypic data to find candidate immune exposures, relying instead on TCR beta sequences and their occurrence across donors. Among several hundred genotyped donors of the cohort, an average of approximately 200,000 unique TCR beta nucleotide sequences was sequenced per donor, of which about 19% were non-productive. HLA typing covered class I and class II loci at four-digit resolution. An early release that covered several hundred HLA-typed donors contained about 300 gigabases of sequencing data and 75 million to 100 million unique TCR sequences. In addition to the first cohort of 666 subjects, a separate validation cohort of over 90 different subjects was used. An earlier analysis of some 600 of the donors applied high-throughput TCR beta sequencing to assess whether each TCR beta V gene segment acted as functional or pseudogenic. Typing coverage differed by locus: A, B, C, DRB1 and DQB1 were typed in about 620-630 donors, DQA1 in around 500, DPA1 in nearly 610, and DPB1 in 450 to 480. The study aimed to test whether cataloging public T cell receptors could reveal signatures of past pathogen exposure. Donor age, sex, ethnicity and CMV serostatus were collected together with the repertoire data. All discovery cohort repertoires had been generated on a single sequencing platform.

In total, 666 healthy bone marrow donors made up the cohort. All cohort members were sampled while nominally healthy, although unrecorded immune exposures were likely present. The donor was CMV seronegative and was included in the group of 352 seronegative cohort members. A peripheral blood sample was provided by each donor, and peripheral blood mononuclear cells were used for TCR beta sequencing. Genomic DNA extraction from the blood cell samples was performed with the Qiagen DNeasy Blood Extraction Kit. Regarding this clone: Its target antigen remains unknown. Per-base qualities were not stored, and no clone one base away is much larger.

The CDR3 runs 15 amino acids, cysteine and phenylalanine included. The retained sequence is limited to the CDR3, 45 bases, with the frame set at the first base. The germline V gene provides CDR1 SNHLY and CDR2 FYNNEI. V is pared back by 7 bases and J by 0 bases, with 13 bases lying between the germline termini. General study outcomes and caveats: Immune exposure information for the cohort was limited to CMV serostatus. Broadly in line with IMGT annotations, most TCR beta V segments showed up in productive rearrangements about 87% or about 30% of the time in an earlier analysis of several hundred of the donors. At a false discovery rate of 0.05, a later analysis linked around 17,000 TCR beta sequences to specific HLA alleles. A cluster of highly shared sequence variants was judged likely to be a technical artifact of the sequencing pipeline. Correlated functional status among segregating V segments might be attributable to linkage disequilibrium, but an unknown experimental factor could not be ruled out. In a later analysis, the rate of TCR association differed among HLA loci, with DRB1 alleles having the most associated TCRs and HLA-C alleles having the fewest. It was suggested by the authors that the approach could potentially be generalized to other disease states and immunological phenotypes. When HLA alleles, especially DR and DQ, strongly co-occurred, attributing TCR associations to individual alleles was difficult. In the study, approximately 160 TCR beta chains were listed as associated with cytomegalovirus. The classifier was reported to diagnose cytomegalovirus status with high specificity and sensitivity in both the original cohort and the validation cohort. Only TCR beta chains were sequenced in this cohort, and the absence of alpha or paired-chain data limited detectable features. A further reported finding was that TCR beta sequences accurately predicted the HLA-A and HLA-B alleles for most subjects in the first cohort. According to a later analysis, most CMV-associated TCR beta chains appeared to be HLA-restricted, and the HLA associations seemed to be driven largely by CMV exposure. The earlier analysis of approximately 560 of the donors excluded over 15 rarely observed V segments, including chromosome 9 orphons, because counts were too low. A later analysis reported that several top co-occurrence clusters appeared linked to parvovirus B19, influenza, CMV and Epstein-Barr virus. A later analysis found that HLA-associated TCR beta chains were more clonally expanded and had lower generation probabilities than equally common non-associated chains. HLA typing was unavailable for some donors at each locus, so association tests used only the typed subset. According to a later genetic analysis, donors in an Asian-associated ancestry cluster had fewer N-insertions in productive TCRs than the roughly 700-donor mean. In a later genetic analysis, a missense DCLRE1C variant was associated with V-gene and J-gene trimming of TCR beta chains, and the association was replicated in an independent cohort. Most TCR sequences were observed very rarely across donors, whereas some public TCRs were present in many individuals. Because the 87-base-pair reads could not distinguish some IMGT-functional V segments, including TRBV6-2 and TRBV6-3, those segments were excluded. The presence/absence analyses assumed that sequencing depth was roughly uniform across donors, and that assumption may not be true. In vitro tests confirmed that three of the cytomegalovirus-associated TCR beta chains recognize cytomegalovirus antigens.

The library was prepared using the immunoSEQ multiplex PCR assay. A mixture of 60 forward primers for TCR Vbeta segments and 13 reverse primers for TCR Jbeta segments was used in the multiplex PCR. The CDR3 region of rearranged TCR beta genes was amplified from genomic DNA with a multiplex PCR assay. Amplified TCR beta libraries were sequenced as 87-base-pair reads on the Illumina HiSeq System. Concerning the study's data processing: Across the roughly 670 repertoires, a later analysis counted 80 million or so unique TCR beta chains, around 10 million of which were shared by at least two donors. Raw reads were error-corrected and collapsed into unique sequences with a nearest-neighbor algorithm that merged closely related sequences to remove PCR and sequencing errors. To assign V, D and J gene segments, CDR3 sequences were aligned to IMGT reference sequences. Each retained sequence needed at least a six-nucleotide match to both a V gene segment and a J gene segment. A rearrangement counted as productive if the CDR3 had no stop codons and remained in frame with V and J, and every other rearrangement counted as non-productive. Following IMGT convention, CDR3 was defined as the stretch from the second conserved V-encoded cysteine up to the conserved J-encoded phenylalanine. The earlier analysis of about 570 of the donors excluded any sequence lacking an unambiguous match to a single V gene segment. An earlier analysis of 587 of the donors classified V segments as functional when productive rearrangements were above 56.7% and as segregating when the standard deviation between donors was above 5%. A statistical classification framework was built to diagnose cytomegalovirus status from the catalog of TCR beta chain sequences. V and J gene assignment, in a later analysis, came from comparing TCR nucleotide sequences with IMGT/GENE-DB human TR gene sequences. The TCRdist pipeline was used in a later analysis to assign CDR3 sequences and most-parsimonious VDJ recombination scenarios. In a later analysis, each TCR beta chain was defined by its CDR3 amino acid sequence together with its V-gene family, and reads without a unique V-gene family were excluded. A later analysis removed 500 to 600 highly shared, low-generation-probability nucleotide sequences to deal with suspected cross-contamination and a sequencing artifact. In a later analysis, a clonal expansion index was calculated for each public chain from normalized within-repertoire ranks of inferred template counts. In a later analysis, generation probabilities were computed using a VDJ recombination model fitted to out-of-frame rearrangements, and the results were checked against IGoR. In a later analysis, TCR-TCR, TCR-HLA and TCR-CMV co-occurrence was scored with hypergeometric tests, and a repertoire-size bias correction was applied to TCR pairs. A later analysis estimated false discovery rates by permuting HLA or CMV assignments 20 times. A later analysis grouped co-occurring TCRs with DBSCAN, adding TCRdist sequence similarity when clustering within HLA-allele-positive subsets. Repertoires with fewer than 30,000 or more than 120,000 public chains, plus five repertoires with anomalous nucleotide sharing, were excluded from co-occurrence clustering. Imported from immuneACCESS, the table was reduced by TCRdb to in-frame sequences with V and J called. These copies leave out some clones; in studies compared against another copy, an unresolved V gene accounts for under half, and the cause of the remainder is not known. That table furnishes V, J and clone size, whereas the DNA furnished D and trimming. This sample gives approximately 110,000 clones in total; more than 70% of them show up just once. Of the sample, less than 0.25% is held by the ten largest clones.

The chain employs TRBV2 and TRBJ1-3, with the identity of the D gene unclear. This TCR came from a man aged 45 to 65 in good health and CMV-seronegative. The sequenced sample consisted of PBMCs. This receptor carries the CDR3 CASKAQVYSGNTIYF. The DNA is TGTGCCAGCAAGGCTCAGGTCTACTCTGGAAACACCATATATTTT.